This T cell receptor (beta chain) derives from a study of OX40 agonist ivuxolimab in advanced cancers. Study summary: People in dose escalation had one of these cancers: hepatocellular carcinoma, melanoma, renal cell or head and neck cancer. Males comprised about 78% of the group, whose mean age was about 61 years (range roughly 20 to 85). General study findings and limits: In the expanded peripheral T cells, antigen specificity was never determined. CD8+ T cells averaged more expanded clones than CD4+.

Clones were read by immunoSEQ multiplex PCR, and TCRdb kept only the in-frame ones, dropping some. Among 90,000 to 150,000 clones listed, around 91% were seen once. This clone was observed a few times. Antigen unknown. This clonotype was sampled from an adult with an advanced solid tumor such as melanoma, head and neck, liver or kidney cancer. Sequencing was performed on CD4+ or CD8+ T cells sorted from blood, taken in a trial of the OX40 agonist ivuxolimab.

CDR3 loop: CASSLPGQGNSPLHF. The CDR3 nucleotides read TGTGCCAGCAGCTTACCGGGACAGGGGAACTCACCCCTCCACTTT. J is TRBJ1-6 and V is TRBV7-8; 10 nucleotides line up with TRBD1. From germline, CDR1 is SGHVS and CDR2 FQNEAQ. The V segment lost 2 bases and the J segment 10 bases; nucleotides outside the gene matches: 5. The CDR3 loop spans 15 amino acids.